Following are 23 T cell receptor beta chains from one sample sequenced in a study of shared clonotypes between healthy human individuals. Assay used: immunoSEQ multiplex PCR; TCRdb lists only in-frame clones, some missing. The sample lists about 110,000 clones, roughly 70% occurring once. Sequencing used memory CD8+ T cells sorted from blood. Subset described: CD45RO+ cells pooled with CCR7-negative TemRA cells. The receptors originated from a woman in her 30s in good health.

V usage is TRBV28 and J usage is TRBJ2-5, with 8 bases identical to TRBD1. The J call is doubtful: the DNA matches TRBJ2-7 better. This CDR3 spans 14 amino acids. Germline V gene lookup returns CDR1 MDHEN and CDR2 SYDVKM. The CDR3 sequence is CASRNRTGPHEQYF. Here the CDR3 DNA reads TGTGCCAGCAGGAATAGGACAGGGCCCCACGAGCAGTACTTC.

This chain connects TRBV28 to TRBJ1-2; D call uncertain. Germline V gene lookup returns CDR1 MDHEN and CDR2 SYDVKM. Trimming left V 11 bases short and J 2 bases short, with 6 bases between. This CDR3 contains 10 residues. The CDR3 is CARPNYGYTF. The CDR3 region has the DNA TGTGCCCGCCCCAACTATGGCTACACCTTC.

This clone was recorded only once. The chain employs TRBV7-3 and TRBJ2-3; D may match TRBD1 or TRBD2 (5 bases each). CDR3 size: 16 residues. V was shortened by 6 bases and J by 2 bases, with 18 bases between the two germline ends. The germline CDR1 and CDR2 sequences are SGHTA and FQGTGA. The CDR3 DNA sequence: TGTGCCAGCAGTCCGAGGGGTGCTTCCCTCACAGATACGCAGTATTTT. The encoded protein is CASSPRGASLTDTQYF.

V gene TRBV5-6 combines with J gene TRBJ1-1; D call uncertain. The CDR3 length is 13 residues. Trimming cost V 3 bases and J 2 bases, with 8 bases left between them. CDR1 and CDR2 from the germline V gene are SGHDT and YYEEEE. Here the CDR3 DNA reads TGTGCCAGCAGCTCCGCGATCAACACTGAAGCTTTCTTT. Its translation is CASSSAINTEAFF.

The chain has TRBV6-5 and TRBJ2-2, with 7 positions matching TRBD2. CDR1 and CDR2 (germline): MNHEY, SVGAGI. This CDR3 region has 15 residues. J gave up 7 bases and V 2 bases, and 7 bases lay outside the gene matches. DNA of the CDR3: TGTGCCAGCAGTTACCTGGGAGGGCCGAGCGGGGAGCTGTTTTTT. Protein: CASSYLGGPSGELFF.

The chain recombines TRBV2 with TRBJ2-7; TRBD2 aligns across 12 bases. The ends lost 7 bases at V and 3 bases at J; junction bases unmatched: 4. From germline, CDR1 is SNHLY and CDR2 FYNNEI. The CDR3 runs to 14 residues. CDR3 sequence (DNA): TGTGCCAGCAACAGACTAGCGGGGGTCTACGAGCAGTACTTC. It encodes CASNRLAGVYEQYF.

As for this clone: It may be a read error: a sequence one base away is much more abundant. The same CDR3 can be traced to other DNA sequences in this sample. The chain is built from TRBV7-9 and TRBJ2-1, with 7 bases lining up with TRBD2. V shed 5 bases, J shed 0 bases, and the junction held 7 bases outside the gene matches. The CDR3 consists of 16 residues. CDR1 is SEHNR, CDR2 FQNEAQ, per germline (reference sequence). CDR3 loop: CASSPRGGSSYNEQFF. CDR3 in DNA: TGTGCCAGCAGCCCCCGAGGCGGGAGCTCCTACAATGAGCAGTTCTTC.

This clone has a handful of counts. V gene TRBV7-8 combines with J gene TRBJ2-7, with D perhaps TRBD2 (6 bases). V dropped 7 bases and J dropped 0 bases, with 16 bases sitting between them. The CDR3 covers 15 residues. Germline CDR1 is SGHVS and CDR2 is FQNEAQ. Here the CDR3 reads CASTPTRDFSYEQYF. The CDR3 DNA reads TGTGCCAGCACCCCGACGAGGGACTTCTCCTACGAGCAGTACTTC.

This clone was detected many times. The chain combines TRBV10-3 with TRBJ2-7; no clear D gene. The V and J ends lost 6 bases and 2 bases respectively, with 11 bases between them. The CDR3 length is 13 residues. The germline V gene encodes CDR1 ENHRY and CDR2 SYGVKD. The CDR3 loop reads CAIRTTETYEQYF. DNA of the CDR3: TGTGCCATCAGGACGACCGAGACCTACGAGCAGTACTTC.

This rearrangement joins TRBV5-3 to TRBJ2-2, with a possible D match to TRBD2 (5 bases). TRBV5-3 belongs to the ORF category, with a function that is uncertain. This CDR3 is built from 15 residues. Trimming pared 2 bases from V and 3 bases from J, leaving 11 bases between. The DNA of the CDR3 is TGTGCCAGAAGCTTTGGGGAGTGGGACACCGGGGAGCTGTTTTTT. Residues: CARSFGEWDTGELFF.

The rearrangement joins TRBV7-9 to TRBJ2-1; 8 bases match TRBD2. Looked up from germline, CDR1 is SEHNR and CDR2 is FQNEAQ (reference sequence). Losses at the gene ends were 5 bases for V and 8 bases for J; bases not matched to a gene: 11. The CDR3 consists of 15 residues. CDR3 bases: TGTGCCAGCAGCGCCAGACCGGGACTAGTCGATGAGCAGTTCTTC. Translation: CASSARPGLVDEQFF.

This rearrangement joins TRBV5-1 to TRBJ1-1; TRBD1 is a possible D gene (5 bases). The CDR3 extends over 15 amino acids. V was shortened by 0 bases and J by 4 bases, with 13 bases between the two germline ends. CDR1 SGHRS and CDR2 YFSETQ come from the germline V gene. CDR3 loop: CASSLDVGGVTEAFF. Written as DNA, the CDR3 is TGCGCCAGCAGCTTGGATGTTGGGGGAGTCACTGAAGCTTTCTTT.

The rearrangement links TRBV27 to TRBJ2-4; 7 positions agree with TRBD2. The junction had 13 bases not matched to a gene; V was cut back by 5 bases and J by 6 bases. The CDR3 is 16 residues long. Germline V CDR1 and CDR2: MNHEY, SMNVEV (reference sequence). CDR3 sequence: CASSPVGGGPRNIQYF. CDR3 nucleotides: TGTGCCAGCAGTCCAGTGGGGGGAGGGCCCCGAAACATTCAGTACTTC.

The gene calls are TRBV7-7 and TRBJ2-1; TRBD2 matches at 10 bases. The V gene end was trimmed by 8 bases and the J gene end by 7 bases; junction bases not matched to a gene: 5. Germline values: CDR1 SSHAT, CDR2 FNYEAQ (reference sequence). The CDR3 extends over 13 amino acids. DNA of the CDR3: TGTGCCAGCCGGGCTAGCGGGAGTAATGAGCAGTTCTTC. Translated: CASRASGSNEQFF. Looking up the rest from reference TRBV7-7 and TRBJ2-1 gives the full variable domain: GAGVSQSPRYKVTKRGQDVTLRCDPISSHATLYWYQQALGQGPEFLTYFNYEAQPDKSGLPSDRFSAERPEGSISTLTIQRTEQRDSAMYRCASRASGSNEQFFGPGTRLTVL.

Comments on this clone: It is unclear where the CDR3 begins or ends on the DNA, so no DNA is shown, and the CDR3 is as TCRdb lists it. The chain combines TRBV27 with TRBJ2-5; the table names TRBD1, a call not compared with the DNA. CDR1 MNHEY and CDR2 SMNVEV come from the germline V gene (reference sequence). The CDR3 spans 15 residues, counting both ends. This CDR3 is CASSFLAGGGGEQYF.

The J gene is TRBJ2-1, the V gene TRBV27; perhaps TRBD2 as D (6 bases). Germline V gene data show CDR1 as MNHEY and CDR2 as SMNVEV (reference sequence). Trimming stripped 4 bases from V and 0 bases from J, with 13 bases between. This CDR3 has 16 residues. Here the CDR3 reads CASSSLAVSSYNEQFF. CDR3 DNA sequence: TGTGCCAGCAGTTCCTTAGCGGTTAGCTCCTACAATGAGCAGTTCTTC.

The chain couples TRBV9 to TRBJ2-7; D not resolved. V was clipped by 0 bases and J by 4 bases, with 11 bases between them. The CDR3 contains 14 residues. Germline V gene sequence: CDR1 SGDLS, CDR2 YYNGEE. CDR3 nucleotides: TGTGCCAGCAGCGTAGGAGGCGGCTTGTACGAGCAGTACTTC. It encodes CASSVGGGLYEQYF.

The chain recombines TRBV27 with TRBJ2-1; 12 bases are a match to TRBD2. The CDR3 runs 16 residues. V was clipped by 5 bases and J by 5 bases; unmatched bases: 7. In germline, CDR1 is MNHEY, CDR2 SMNVEV (reference sequence). CDR3 sequence reads: CASSPKLAGGNNEQFF. In DNA, the CDR3 is TGTGCCAGCAGTCCGAAACTAGCGGGGGGTAACAATGAGCAGTTCTTC.

This rearrangement joins TRBV28 to TRBJ1-1; D uncertain. V lost 4 bases to trimming and J lost 2 bases, with 17 bases between them. The CDR3 runs 16 residues. Germline CDR1 is MDHEN and CDR2 is SYDVKM. CDR3 protein: CASSSLRADRNTEAFF. The CDR3, as DNA: TGTGCCAGCAGTTCCCTACGGGCGGATCGCAACACTGAAGCTTTCTTT.

V is TRBV6-4 and J is TRBJ1-1; 10 nucleotides agree with TRBD1. Germline-derived CDR1 and CDR2 are MRHNA and SNTAGT. The CDR3 is 17 residues long. V was clipped by 6 bases and J by 0 bases; unmatched bases: 10. The CDR3 DNA reads as TGTGCCAGCAGGGGACCGGGACAGGGGTCGTTGAACACTGAAGCTTTCTTT. Protein: CASRGPGQGSLNTEAFF.

This chain connects TRBV2 to TRBJ2-3; tentative D call: TRBD2 (5 bases). The CDR3 extends over 16 amino acids. Per the germline V gene, CDR1 is SNHLY and CDR2 is FYNNEI. V lost 1 base, J lost 0 bases, and 11 bases lay in between. CDR3 in DNA: TGTGCCAGCAGTGAAGGGGCTAGCCTAAGCACAGATACGCAGTATTTT. Protein product: CASSEGASLSTDTQYF. Combining the CDR3 with reference TRBV2 and TRBJ2-3 gives the whole variable domain EPEVTQTPSHQVTQMGQEVILRCVPISNHLYFYWYRQILGQKVEFLVSFYNNEISEKSEIFDDQFSVERPDGSNFTLKIRSTKLEDSAMYFCASSEGASLSTDTQYFGPGTRLTVL.

This clone appeared a few times. The chain has TRBV19 and TRBJ2-7; TRBD2 might be the D (6 bases). V was clipped by 6 bases and J by 0 bases, with 12 bases between them. Germline V gene lookup returns CDR1 LNHDA and CDR2 SQIVND (reference sequence). This CDR3 contains 14 residues. Written as DNA, the CDR3 is TGTGCCAGTAGCCTACTAGCTAGCTCCTACGAGCAGTACTTC. Its protein product is CASSLLASSYEQYF.

This clone was seen only a few times. V is TRBV6-4 and J is TRBJ2-2; TRBD2 matches at 10 bases. Germline CDR1 MRHNA, CDR2 SNTAGT. V shed 4 bases and J 6 bases; nucleotides not matched to a gene: 5. CDR3 length: 15 residues. CDR3 amino acids: CASSVLAGVPGELFF. The CDR3 bases are TGTGCCAGCAGTGTCCTAGCGGGAGTCCCCGGGGAGCTGTTTTTT.